A selection of T cell receptor beta chains follows, all from one sample in a study of post-analysis software for immune sequencing data. In TCRdb, the PCR reads were re-called with MiXCR into one record per CDR3 protein. The sample has hundreds of thousands of distinct CDR3 sequences; just under 30% are singletons. Sample: blood. These receptors were taken from a girl aged 5-17 years with multiple sclerosis. Both conserved end residues are part of each CDR3. Each record gives: CDR3 DNA, CDR3 protein, D gene, V gene, clone size, J gene. A D gene is named only where the DNA matches it firmly. A row's size may be missing; if present it is once, few, many or a size class.

CDR3nt: TGCAGTGCTAGCGGGAGGCCCTACGAGCAGTACTTC; CDR3aa: CSASGRPYEQYF; d_gene: TRBD2; v_gene: TRBV20-1; abundance: .; j_gene: TRBJ2-7
CDR3nt: TGTGCCAGCAGCGCATCAGTCTCTGGGGCCAACGTCCTGACTTTC; CDR3aa: CASSASVSGANVLTF; d_gene: .; v_gene: TRBV7-2; abundance: many; j_gene: TRBJ2-6
CDR3nt: TGCAGTGCTAGATACGGGAACTCTGGAAACACCATATATTTT; CDR3aa: CSARYGNSGNTIYF; d_gene: .; v_gene: TRBV20-1; abundance: .; j_gene: TRBJ1-3
CDR3nt: TGTGCCAGCAGTGGGACTAGCGGCCCCTACGAGCAGTACTTC; CDR3aa: CASSGTSGPYEQYF; d_gene: TRBD2; v_gene: TRBV7-2; abundance: few; j_gene: TRBJ2-7
CDR3nt: TGTGCCAGCAGTTACGGGGTTCAGCAGTTCTTC; CDR3aa: CASSYGVQQFF; d_gene: .; v_gene: TRBV28; abundance: .; j_gene: TRBJ2-1
CDR3nt: TGCAGTCCCCTAGGGGGCGATGGCTACACCTTC; CDR3aa: CSPLGGDGYTF; d_gene: TRBD1; v_gene: TRBV20-1; abundance: .; j_gene: TRBJ1-2
CDR3nt: TGCAGCGTTCTCGGGGAAGAATCCTACGAGCAGTACTTC; CDR3aa: CSVLGEESYEQYF; d_gene: .; v_gene: TRBV29-1; abundance: few; j_gene: TRBJ2-7
CDR3nt: TGCGCCAGCAGCTTGGAGGACCACCCTAGCACAGATACGCAGTATTTT; CDR3aa: CASSLEDHPSTDTQYF; d_gene: .; v_gene: TRBV5-1; abundance: .; j_gene: TRBJ2-3
CDR3nt: TGCAGTGCAGAGCCCAAGGCATACGAGCAGTACTTC; CDR3aa: CSAEPKAYEQYF; d_gene: .; v_gene: TRBV20-1; abundance: .; j_gene: TRBJ2-7
CDR3nt: TGCAGTGCTCAAGGACTAGCGGGGGGAACTTACGAGCAGTACTTC; CDR3aa: CSAQGLAGGTYEQYF; d_gene: TRBD2; v_gene: TRBV20-1; abundance: few; j_gene: TRBJ2-7
CDR3nt: TGTGCCAGCAGTTTATCGACTAGCGGGGGCGGGGAGCAGTACTTC; CDR3aa: CASSLSTSGGGEQYF; d_gene: TRBD2; v_gene: TRBV12-3/TRBV12-4; abundance: .; j_gene: TRBJ2-7
CDR3nt: TGTGCCAGCAGTTTAATACTAGCGAGCACAGATACGCAGTATTTT; CDR3aa: CASSLILASTDTQYF; d_gene: TRBD2; v_gene: TRBV27; abundance: few; j_gene: TRBJ2-3
CDR3nt: TGTGCCAGCACCTTTCGGGGGACAGAGACCCAGTACTTC; CDR3aa: CASTFRGTETQYF; d_gene: .; v_gene: TRBV12-3/TRBV12-4; abundance: few; j_gene: TRBJ2-5
CDR3nt: TGTGCCAGCAGCGCCGTAGGGCCGTTCTACGAGCAGTACTTC; CDR3aa: CASSAVGPFYEQYF; d_gene: .; v_gene: TRBV7-2; abundance: .; j_gene: TRBJ2-7
CDR3nt: TGCAGTGCTTCCGGACTAGCGGGAGGAGATACGCAGTATTTT; CDR3aa: CSASGLAGGDTQYF; d_gene: TRBD2; v_gene: TRBV20-1; abundance: few; j_gene: TRBJ2-3
CDR3nt: TGTGCCAGCAGCGCCATGTTGGGTGATAATTCACCCCTCCACTTT; CDR3aa: CASSAMLGDNSPLHF; d_gene: .; v_gene: TRBV9; abundance: few; j_gene: TRBJ1-6
CDR3nt: TGTGCTAGTGGTTTGAAAGTCACAGATACGCAGTATTTT; CDR3aa: CASGLKVTDTQYF; d_gene: .; v_gene: TRBV12-5; abundance: .; j_gene: TRBJ2-3
CDR3nt: TGTGCCAGCAGCGGCGTAGGGATGAACACTGAAGCTTTCTTT; CDR3aa: CASSGVGMNTEAFF; d_gene: .; v_gene: TRBV9; abundance: few; j_gene: TRBJ1-1
CDR3nt: TGTGCCAGCAGCCACGACGTCCGGGAACCGAGCTCCTACGAGCAGTACTTC; CDR3aa: CASSHDVREPSSYEQYF; d_gene: .; v_gene: TRBV28; abundance: .; j_gene: TRBJ2-7
CDR3nt: TGTGCCAGCAGTTTATCAGGCGGAACCTACGAGCAGTACTTC; CDR3aa: CASSLSGGTYEQYF; d_gene: .; v_gene: TRBV28; abundance: many; j_gene: TRBJ2-7
CDR3nt: TGCAGTGCTAGGCCTCCCGGGAGGGTCAATGAGCAGTTCTTC; CDR3aa: CSARPPGRVNEQFF; d_gene: TRBD2; v_gene: TRBV20-1; abundance: .; j_gene: TRBJ2-1
CDR3nt: TGTGCCACCAGCAAGGCCGACACTGAAGCTTTCTTT; CDR3aa: CATSKADTEAFF; d_gene: .; v_gene: TRBV15; abundance: few; j_gene: TRBJ1-1
CDR3nt: TGTGCCAGCAGCTTGTCAGCCTGGACAGGGGTCAAGAACACTGAAGCTTTCTTT; CDR3aa: CASSLSAWTGVKNTEAFF; d_gene: TRBD1; v_gene: TRBV7-9; abundance: few; j_gene: TRBJ1-1
CDR3nt: TGTGCCAGCAGTCATAACTATGGCTACACCTTC; CDR3aa: CASSHNYGYTF; d_gene: .; v_gene: TRBV12-3/TRBV12-4; abundance: many; j_gene: TRBJ1-2
CDR3nt: TGTGCCAGCAGTGAATCGATCCGGGCCCTAGGTCAGCCCCAGCATTTT; CDR3aa: CASSESIRALGQPQHF; d_gene: .; v_gene: TRBV6-1; abundance: .; j_gene: TRBJ1-5